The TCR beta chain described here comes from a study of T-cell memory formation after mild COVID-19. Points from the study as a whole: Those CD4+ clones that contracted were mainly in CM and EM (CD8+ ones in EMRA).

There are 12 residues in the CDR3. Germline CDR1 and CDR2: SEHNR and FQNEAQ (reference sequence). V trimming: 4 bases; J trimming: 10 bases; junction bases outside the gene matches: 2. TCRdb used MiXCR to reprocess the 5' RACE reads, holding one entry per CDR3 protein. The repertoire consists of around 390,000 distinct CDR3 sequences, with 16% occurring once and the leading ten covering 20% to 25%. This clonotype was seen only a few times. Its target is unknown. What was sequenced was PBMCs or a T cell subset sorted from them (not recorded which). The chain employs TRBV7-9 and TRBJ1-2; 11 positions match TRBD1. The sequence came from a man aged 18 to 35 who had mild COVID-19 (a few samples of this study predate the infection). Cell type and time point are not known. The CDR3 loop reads CASSWDRGNYTF. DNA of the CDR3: TGTGCCAGCAGCTGGGACAGGGGGAACTACACCTTC.